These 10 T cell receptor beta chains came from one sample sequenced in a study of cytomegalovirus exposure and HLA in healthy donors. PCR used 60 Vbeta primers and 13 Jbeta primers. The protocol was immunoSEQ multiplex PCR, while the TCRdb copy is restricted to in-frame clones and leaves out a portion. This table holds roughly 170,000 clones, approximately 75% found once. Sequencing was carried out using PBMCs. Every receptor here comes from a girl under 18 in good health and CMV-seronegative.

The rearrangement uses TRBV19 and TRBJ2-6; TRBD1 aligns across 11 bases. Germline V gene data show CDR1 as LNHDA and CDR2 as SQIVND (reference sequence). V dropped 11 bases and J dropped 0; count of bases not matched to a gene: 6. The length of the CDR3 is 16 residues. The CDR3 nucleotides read TGTGCCGGCGGGGACAGGGGGACCTCTGGGGCCAACGTCCTGACTTTC. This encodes CAGGDRGTSGANVLTF.

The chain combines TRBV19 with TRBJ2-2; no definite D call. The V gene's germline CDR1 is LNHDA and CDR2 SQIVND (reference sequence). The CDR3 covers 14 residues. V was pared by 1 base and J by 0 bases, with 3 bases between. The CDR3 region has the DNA TGTGCCAGTAGTATAGCGGCGAACACCGGGGAGCTGTTTTTT. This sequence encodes CASSIAANTGELFF.

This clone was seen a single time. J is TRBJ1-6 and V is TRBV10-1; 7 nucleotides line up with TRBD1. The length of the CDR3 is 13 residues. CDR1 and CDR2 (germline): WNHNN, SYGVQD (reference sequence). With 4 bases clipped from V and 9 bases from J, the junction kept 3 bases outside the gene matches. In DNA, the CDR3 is TGCGCCAGCAGTGTACAGGGGAGTTCACCCCTCCACTTT. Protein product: CASSVQGSSPLHF.

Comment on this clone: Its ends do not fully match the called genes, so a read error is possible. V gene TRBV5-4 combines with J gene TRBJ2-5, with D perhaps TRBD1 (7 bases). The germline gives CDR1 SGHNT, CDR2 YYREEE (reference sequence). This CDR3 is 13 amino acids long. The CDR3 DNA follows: TGTGCCAGCAGCTTTAGCAGGGGGGAGACCCAATACTTC. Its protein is CASSFSRGETQYF. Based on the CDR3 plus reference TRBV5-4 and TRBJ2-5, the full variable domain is ETGVTQSPTHLIKTRGQQVTLRCSSQSGHNTVSWYQQALGQGPQFIFQYYREEENGRGNFPPRFSGLQFPNYSSELNVNALELDDSALYLCASSFSRGETQYFGPGTRLLVL.

In nucleotides, the CDR3 is TGTGCCAGCAGCCCGGGCGGGGGTAGCAATGAGCAGTTCTTC. Protein: CASSPGGGSNEQFF. The chain carries TRBV9 and TRBJ2-1; 7 bases agree with TRBD2. There are 14 residues in the CDR3. Trimming removed 4 bases from V and 6 bases from J; junction bases left unmatched: 7. The germline V gene has CDR1 SGDLS and CDR2 YYNGEE.

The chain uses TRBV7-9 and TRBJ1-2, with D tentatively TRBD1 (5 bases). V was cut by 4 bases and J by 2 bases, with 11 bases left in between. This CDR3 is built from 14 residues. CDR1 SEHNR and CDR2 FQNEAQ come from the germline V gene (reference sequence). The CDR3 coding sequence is TGTGCCAGCAGCTCCCTACAGGAAAACTATGGCTACACCTTC. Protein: CASSSLQENYGYTF.

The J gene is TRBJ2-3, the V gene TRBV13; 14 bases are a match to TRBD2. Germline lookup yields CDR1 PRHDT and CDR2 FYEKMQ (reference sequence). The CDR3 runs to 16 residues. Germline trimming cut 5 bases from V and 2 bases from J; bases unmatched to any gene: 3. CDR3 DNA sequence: TGTGCCAGCAGCCCGGGACTAGCGGGGGCCACAGATACGCAGTATTTT. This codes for CASSPGLAGATDTQYF.

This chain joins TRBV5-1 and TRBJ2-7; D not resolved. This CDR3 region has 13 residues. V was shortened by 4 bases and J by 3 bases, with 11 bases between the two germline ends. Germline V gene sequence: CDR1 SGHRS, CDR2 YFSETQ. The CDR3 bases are TGCGCCAGCAGCGGTCGATCCTACTACGAGCAGTACTTC. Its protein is CASSGRSYYEQYF. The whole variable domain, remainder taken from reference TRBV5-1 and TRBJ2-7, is KAGVTQTPRYLIKTRGQQVTLSCSPISGHRSVSWYQQTPGQGLQFLFEYFSETQRNKGNFPGRFSGRQFSNSRSEMNVSTLELGDSALYLCASSGRSYYEQYFGPGTRLTVT.

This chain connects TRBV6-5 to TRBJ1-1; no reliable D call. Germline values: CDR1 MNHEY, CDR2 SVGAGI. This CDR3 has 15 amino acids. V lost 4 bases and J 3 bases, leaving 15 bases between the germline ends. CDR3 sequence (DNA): TGTGCCAGCAGTTCCCGGACTCTCTGGGACACTGAAGCTTTCTTT. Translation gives CASSSRTLWDTEAFF.

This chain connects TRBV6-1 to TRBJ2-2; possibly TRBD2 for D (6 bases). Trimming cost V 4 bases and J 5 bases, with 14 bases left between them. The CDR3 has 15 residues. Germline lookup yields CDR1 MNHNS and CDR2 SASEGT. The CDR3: CASSGGTLETGELFF. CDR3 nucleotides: TGTGCCAGCAGTGGCGGGACTCTCGAAACCGGGGAGCTGTTTTTT.